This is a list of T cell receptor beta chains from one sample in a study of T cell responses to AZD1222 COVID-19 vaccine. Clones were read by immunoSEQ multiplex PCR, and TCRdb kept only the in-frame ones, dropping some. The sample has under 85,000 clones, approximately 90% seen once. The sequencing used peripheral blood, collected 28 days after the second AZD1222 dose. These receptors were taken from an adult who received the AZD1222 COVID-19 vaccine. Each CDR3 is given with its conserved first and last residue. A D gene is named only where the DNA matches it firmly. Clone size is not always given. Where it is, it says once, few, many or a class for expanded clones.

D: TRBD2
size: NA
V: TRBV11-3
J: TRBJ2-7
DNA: TGTGCCAGCACAGGGGCTAGCGGGAGTCTCGAGCAGTACTTC
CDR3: CASTGASGSLEQYF

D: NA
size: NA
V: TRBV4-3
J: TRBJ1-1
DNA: TGCGCCAGCAGCCAAGATTTCACAATGAACACTGAAGCTTTCTTT
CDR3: CASSQDFTMNTEAFF

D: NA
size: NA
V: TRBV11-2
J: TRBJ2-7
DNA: TGTGCCAGCAGCCGAGCCTACGAGCAGTACTTC
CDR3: CASSRAYEQYF

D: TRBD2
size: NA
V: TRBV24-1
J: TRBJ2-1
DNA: TGTGCCACCAGTGACCGGCCGAGCGGGAGGGCCGTTAATGAGCAGTTCTTC
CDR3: CATSDRPSGRAVNEQFF

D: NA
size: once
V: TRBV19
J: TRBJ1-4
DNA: TGTGCCAGTAGTCCCCACCACAACAGGGTTCGTGAAAAACTGTTTTTT
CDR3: CASSPHHNRVREKLFF

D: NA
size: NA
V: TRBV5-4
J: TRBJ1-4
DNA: TGTGCCAGCAGCTTCTCCTTCGGGGGGGGCAATGAAAAACTGTTTTTT
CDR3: CASSFSFGGGNEKLFF

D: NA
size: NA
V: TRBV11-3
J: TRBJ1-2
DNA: TGTGCCAGCAGCCGGGCGGGACCGACCTATGGCTACACCTTC
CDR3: CASSRAGPTYGYTF

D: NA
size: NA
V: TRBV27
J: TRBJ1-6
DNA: TGTGCCAGCAGTTATCAGCAGGGTGGTTCACCCCTCCACTTT
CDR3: CASSYQQGGSPLHF

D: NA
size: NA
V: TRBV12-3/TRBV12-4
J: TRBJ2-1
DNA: TGTGCCAGCAGTTTCGGGACATCGGATGAGCAGTTCTTC
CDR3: CASSFGTSDEQFF

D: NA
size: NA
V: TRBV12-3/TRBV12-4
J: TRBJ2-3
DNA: TGTGCCAGCAGTTTAGAAGTCAGCGATACGCAGTATTTT
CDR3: CASSLEVSDTQYF

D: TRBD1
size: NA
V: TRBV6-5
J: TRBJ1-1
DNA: TGTGCCAGTGGGAGAGGGGGACAGGGGGACTCTGAAGCTTTCTTT
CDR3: CASGRGGQGDSEAFF

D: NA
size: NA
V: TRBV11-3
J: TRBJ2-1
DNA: TGTGCCAGCAGCTTAGGCCTCGGTGAGCAGTTCTTC
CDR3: CASSLGLGEQFF

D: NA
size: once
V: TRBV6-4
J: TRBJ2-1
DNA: TGTGCCAGCAGTGACTCGAGTCGAGGGAGTGAGCAGTTCTTC
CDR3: CASSDSSRGSEQFF

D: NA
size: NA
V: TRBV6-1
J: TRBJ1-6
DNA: TGTGCCAGCAGTGAATGGGGAGGGCCGAATTCACCCCTCCACTTT
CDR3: CASSEWGGPNSPLHF

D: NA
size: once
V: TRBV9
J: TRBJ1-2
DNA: TGTGCCAGCAGCGTAGGAGGAGGGACCGCTTATGGCTACACCTTC
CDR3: CASSVGGGTAYGYTF

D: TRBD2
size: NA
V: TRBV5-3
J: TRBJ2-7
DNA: TGTGCCAGAAGCTCCGGACTAGCGGGAGCCGAGCAGTACTTC
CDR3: CARSSGLAGAEQYF

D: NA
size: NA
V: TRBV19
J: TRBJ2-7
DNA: TGTGCCAGTAGTAGTGGGGACATCGCCTACGAGCAGTACTTC
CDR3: CASSSGDIAYEQYF

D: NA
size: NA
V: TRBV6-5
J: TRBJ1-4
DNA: TGTGCCAGCAGTCGACGGGCAACTAATGAAAAACTGTTTTTT
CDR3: CASSRRATNEKLFF

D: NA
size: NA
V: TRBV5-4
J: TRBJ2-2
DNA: TGTGCCAGCAGCTTTAAGACCCGCACCGGGGAGCTGTTTTTT
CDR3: CASSFKTRTGELFF

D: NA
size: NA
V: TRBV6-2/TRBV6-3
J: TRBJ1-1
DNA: TGTGCCAGCACCCCCTTCTCAGGGGATACTGAAGCTTTCTTT
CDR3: CASTPFSGDTEAFF

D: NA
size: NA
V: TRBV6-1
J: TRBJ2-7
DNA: TGTGCCAGCAGTGAATTCGGACAAGCCTACGAGCAGTACTTC
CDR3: CASSEFGQAYEQYF

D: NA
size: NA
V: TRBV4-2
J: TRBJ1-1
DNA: TGTGCCAGCAGCCAAGAGCCCGGACTGAACACTGAAGCTTTCTTT
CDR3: CASSQEPGLNTEAFF

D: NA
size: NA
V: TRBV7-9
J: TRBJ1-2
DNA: TGTGCCAGCAGCTTACGGGGCTACACCTTC
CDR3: CASSLRGYTF

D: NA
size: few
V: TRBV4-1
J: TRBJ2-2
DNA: TGCGCCAGCAGCCAAAATCCCATAGCTGGCCCGAACACCGGGGAGCTGTTTTTT
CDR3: CASSQNPIAGPNTGELFF

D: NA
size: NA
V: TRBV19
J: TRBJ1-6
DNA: TGTGCCAGCGCCCTCGGGGGAGGTTCACCCCTCCACTTT
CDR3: CASALGGGSPLHF

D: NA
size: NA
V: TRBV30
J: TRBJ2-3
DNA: TGTGCCTGGGCTGGACAGAGCACAGATACGCAGTATTTT
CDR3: CAWAGQSTDTQYF

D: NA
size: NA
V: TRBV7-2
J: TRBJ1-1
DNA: TGTGCCAGCAGCTCTTCACAGGGACGAGGCACTGAAGCTTTCTTT
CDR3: CASSSSQGRGTEAFF

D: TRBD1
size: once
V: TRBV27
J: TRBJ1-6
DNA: TGTGCCAGCAGAGCCGGACAGGGCTATAATTCACCCCTCCACTTT
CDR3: CASRAGQGYNSPLHF

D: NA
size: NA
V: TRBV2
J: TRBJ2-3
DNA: TGTGCCAGCAGTGAAGCCAGGTCGGAGACAGATACGCAGTATTTT
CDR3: CASSEARSETDTQYF

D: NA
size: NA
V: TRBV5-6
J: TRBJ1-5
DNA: TGTGCCAGCAGCTTGTATCCAGGCTATCAGCCCCAGCATTTT
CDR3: CASSLYPGYQPQHF

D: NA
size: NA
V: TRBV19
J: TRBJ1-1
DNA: TGTGCCAGTATCAGGGGCTGGGGCACTGAAGCTTTCTTT
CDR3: CASIRGWGTEAFF

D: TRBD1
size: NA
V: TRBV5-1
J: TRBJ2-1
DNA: TGCGCCAGCAGCTTGGCCTTGACAGGGATATATGAGCAGTTCTTC
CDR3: CASSLALTGIYEQFF

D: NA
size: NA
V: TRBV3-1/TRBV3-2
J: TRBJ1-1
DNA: TGTGCCAGCAGCTACGACACTGAAGCTTTCTTT
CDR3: CASSYDTEAFF

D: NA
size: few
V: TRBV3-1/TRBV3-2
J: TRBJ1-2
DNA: TGTGCCAGCAGCCCCCGGGACACAAGACATGGCTACACCTTC
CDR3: CASSPRDTRHGYTF

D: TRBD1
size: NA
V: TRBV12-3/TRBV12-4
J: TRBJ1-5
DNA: TGCGACCAAAGGGGGCTGGTAGGGCAGCCCCAGCATTTT
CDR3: CDQRGLVGQPQHF

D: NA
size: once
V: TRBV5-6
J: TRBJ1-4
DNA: TGTGCCAGCAGCACGGACAGATTTGAAAAACTGTTTTTT
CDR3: CASSTDRFEKLFF

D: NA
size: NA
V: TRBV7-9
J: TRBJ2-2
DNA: TGTGCCAGCAGCCGATCGTTTGAATCCCAGGGTAGAGCGGCCGGGGAGCTGTTTTTT
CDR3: CASSRSFESQGRAAGELFF

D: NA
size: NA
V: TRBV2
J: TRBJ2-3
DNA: TGTGCCAGCAGGAGGCGGGGCACAGATACGCAGTATTTT
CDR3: CASRRRGTDTQYF

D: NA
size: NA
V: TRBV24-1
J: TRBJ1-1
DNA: TGTGCCACCAGGCACGCCCAGAACACTGAAGCTTTCTTT
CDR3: CATRHAQNTEAFF

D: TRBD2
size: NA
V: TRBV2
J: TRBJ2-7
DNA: TGTGCCAGCCGGGAGACTAGCGGGTCTTTCTACGAGCAGTACTTC
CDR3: CASRETSGSFYEQYF

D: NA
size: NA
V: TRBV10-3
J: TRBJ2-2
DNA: TGTGCCATCAGTGAAGGTGGGAGTACCGGGGAGCTGTTTTTT
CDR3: CAISEGGSTGELFF

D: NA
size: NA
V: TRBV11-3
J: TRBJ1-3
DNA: TGTGCCAGCAGCCCGAGCGACAGAAACACCATATATTTT
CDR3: CASSPSDRNTIYF

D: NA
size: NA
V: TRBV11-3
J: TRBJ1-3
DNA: TGTGCCAGCAGCTTAGTCGTCGGAAACACCATATATTTT
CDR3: CASSLVVGNTIYF

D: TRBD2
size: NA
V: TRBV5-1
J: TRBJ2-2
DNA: TGCGCCAGCAGGGGGAGACTAGCGGGGTCGGGCACCGGGGAGCTGTTTTTT
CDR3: CASRGRLAGSGTGELFF

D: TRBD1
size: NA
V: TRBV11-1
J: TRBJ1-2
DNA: TGTGCCAGCAGCAACGGGGACAGGAGCAACTATGGCTACACCTTC
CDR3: CASSNGDRSNYGYTF

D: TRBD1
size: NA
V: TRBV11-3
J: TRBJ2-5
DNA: TGTGCCAGCAGCTTAATTCCCCGGACAGGGGGCGGTGAGACCCAGTACTTC
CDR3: CASSLIPRTGGGETQYF